This passage covers 7 T cell receptor beta chains from one sample sequenced in a study of blood T cell repertoires in COVID-19. TCRdb's table, derived via immunoSEQ multiplex PCR, lists solely in-frame clones and lacks some. Counted here are 250,000 to 350,000 clones, around nine tenths occurring once; the ten biggest clones make up around 11%. Sequencing was done on a sample of peripheral blood. These receptors came from a woman between 25 and 40 years old with COVID-19, enrolled during active disease.

This sequence joins TRBV28 and TRBJ2-1; D might be TRBD1 (6 bases). Between the trimmed V and J ends, which lost 3 bases and 1 base, there was a span of 7 bases. Germline V gene data show CDR1 as MDHEN and CDR2 as SYDVKM. The CDR3 has 14 residues. The CDR3 coding sequence is TGTGCCAGCAGTTTGACAGGTTCCTACAATGAGCAGTTCTTC. Translated, it gives CASSLTGSYNEQFF.

This chain uses TRBV5-1 with TRBJ2-7, with 7 bases identical to TRBD1. V shed 4 bases and J 3 bases; nucleotides not matched to a gene: 7. The CDR3 has 14 amino acids. Germline V gives CDR1 SGHRS, CDR2 YFSETQ. CDR3 region: CASSLRQGDYEQYF. The CDR3 bases are TGCGCCAGCAGCCTTCGACAGGGTGACTACGAGCAGTACTTC.

This sequence joins TRBV7-6 and TRBJ1-2; TRBD1 is a possible D gene (5 bases). Deletions cut 4 bases from V and 8 bases from J, with 14 bases between. The germline gives CDR1 SGHVS, CDR2 FNYEAQ. The CDR3 covers 13 residues. CDR3 protein: CASSSRGGRGYTF. CDR3 nucleotides: TGTGCCAGCAGCTCAAGGGGCGGGAGAGGCTACACCTTC.

The chain links TRBV6-5 to TRBJ1-1; 8 bases match TRBD1. In germline, CDR1 is MNHEY, CDR2 SVGAGI. This CDR3 is 14 amino acids long. The trim removed 6 bases at V and 1 base at J, leaving 4 bases unmatched. Here the CDR3 DNA reads TGTGCCAGCAGCCGGGACAGGCCGAACACTGAAGCTTTCTTT. It encodes CASSRDRPNTEAFF.

The chain carries TRBV7-6 and TRBJ2-5; D gene unclear. Germline assignment: CDR1 SGHVS and CDR2 FNYEAQ. CDR3 length equals 13 residues. Trimming pared 1 base from V and 3 bases from J, leaving 6 bases between. The CDR3 DNA follows: TGTGCCAGCAGCTTAGGGGCAGAAGAGACCCAGTACTTC. Translated: CASSLGAEETQYF.

This chain links TRBV7-9 with TRBJ2-1; D is uncertain. V shed 2 bases and J shed 5 bases, with 7 bases lying between them. This CDR3 has 13 residues. Germline V lookup: CDR1 SEHNR, CDR2 FQNEAQ (reference sequence). CDR3 loop: CASSLSSDNEQFF. The CDR3 bases are TGTGCCAGCAGCTTATCTTCCGACAATGAGCAGTTCTTC. Variable domain in full (rest from reference TRBV7-9 and TRBJ2-1): DTGVSQNPRHKITKRGQNVTFRCDPISEHNRLYWYRQTLGQGPEFLTYFQNEAQLEKSRLLSDRFSAERPKGSFSTLEIQRTEQGDSAMYLCASSLSSDNEQFFGPGTRLTVL.

This rearrangement joins TRBV28 to TRBJ2-7; 11 nucleotides match TRBD1. The CDR3 is 15 residues long. Germline trimming cut 5 bases from V and 2 bases from J; bases unmatched to any gene: 5. Germline V gene data show CDR1 as MDHEN and CDR2 as SYDVKM. The CDR3 spells CASSPPGQGAYEQYF. The CDR3 nucleotides are TGTGCCAGCAGTCCCCCGGGACAGGGGGCCTACGAGCAGTACTTC. Full variable domain (outside the CDR3, taken from reference TRBV28 and TRBJ2-7): DVKVTQSSRYLVKRTGEKVFLECVQDMDHENMFWYRQDPGLGLRLIYFSYDVKMKEKGDIPEGYSVSREKKERFSLILESASTNQTSMYLCASSPPGQGAYEQYFGPGTRLTVT.